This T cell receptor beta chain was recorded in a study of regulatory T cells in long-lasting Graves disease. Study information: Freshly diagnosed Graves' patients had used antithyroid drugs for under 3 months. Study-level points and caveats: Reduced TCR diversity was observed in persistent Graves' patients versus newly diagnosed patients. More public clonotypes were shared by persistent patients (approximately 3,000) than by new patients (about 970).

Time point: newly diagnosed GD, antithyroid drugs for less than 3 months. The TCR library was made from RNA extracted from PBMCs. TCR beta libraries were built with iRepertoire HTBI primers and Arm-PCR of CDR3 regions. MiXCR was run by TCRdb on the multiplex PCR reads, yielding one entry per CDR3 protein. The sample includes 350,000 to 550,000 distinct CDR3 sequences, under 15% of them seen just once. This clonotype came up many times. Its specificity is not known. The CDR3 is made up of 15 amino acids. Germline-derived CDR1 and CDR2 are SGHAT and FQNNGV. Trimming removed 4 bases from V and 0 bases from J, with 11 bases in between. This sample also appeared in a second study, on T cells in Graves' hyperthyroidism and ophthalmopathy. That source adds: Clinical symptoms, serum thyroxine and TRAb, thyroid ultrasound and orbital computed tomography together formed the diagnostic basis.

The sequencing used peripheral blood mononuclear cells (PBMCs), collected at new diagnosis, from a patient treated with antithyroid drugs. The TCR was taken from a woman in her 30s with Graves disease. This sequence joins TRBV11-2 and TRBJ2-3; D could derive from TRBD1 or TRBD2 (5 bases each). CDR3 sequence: CASSYEGSSTDTQYF. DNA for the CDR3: TGTGCCAGCAGCTATGAGGGGTCAAGCACAGATACGCAGTATTTT.